The clone carrying this T cell receptor beta chain was picked up one time. In the original workflow: Estimated nucleated cell counts came from reference gene primer amplification. Method: immunoSEQ multiplex PCR; TCRdb's copy keeps in-frame clones and lacks some. That table supplies the V and J calls and clone size; D and trimming were determined from the DNA. The data show roughly 440,000 clones, approximately 90% seen once. The data were taken from a study of blood T cell repertoires in COVID-19. Study-level information: From T cells, B-cell-depleted T cells, or PBMCs came the material, which was cDNA or gDNA.

Trimming took off 6 bases at V and 4 bases at J, with 12 bases between the two ends. The CDR3 extends over 13 amino acids. What was sequenced was peripheral blood. The genes are TRBV12-3 or TRBV12-4 and TRBJ1-2; unclear D gene. This sequence was found in a woman in her forties or fifties with COVID-19, enrolled during active disease. CDR3 protein: CASSNPTSYGYTF. The CDR3 DNA is TGTGCCAGCAGCAACCCCACTTCCTATGGCTACACCTTC.